The source of this TCR beta chain is a study of T cells in Graves' hyperthyroidism and ophthalmopathy. This clonotype was seen a few times. V dropped 2 bases and J dropped 3 bases, with 11 bases sitting between them. The CDR3 covers 14 residues. Authors of the study amplified TCR beta CDR3 regions from RNA transcripts. First-round RT-PCR of the TCR CDR3 relied on the HTBI primer set. TCRdb re-analysed the multiplex PCR reads in MiXCR, keeping a single row per CDR3 protein. Here the sample spans around 690,000 distinct CDR3 sequences, roughly 17% being singletons. Input material: blood. The clonotype was recovered from a man aged 50-59 years with Graves' hyperthyroidism. This chain uses TRBV12-3 or TRBV12-4 with TRBJ2-7; no firm D call. DNA of the CDR3: TGTGCCAGCAGTTTATCGCAGAAGGTCTACGAGCAGTACTTC. It translates to CASSLSQKVYEQYF.